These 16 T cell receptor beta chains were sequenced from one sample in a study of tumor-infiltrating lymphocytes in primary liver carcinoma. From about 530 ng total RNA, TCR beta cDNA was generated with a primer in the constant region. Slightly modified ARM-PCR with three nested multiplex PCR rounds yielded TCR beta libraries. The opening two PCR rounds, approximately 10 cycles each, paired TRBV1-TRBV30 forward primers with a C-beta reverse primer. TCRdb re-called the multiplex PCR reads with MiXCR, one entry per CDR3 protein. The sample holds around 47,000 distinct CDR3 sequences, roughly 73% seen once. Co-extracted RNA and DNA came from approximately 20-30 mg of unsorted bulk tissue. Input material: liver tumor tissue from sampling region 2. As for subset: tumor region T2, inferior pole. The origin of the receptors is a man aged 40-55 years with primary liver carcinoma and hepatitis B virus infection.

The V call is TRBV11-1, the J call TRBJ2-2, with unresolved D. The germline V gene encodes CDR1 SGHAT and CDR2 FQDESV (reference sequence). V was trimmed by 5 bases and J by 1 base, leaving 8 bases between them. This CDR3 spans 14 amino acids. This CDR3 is CASSPTRNTGELFF. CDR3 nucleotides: TGTGCCAGCAGCCCTACACGGAACACCGGGGAGCTGTTTTTT.

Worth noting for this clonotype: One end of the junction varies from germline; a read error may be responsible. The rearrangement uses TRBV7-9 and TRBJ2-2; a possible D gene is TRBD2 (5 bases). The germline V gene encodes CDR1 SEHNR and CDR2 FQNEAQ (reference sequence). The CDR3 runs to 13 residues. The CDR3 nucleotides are TGTGCCTGCAGTTGGGGAAACACCGGGGAACTGTTTTTT. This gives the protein CACSWGNTGELFF.

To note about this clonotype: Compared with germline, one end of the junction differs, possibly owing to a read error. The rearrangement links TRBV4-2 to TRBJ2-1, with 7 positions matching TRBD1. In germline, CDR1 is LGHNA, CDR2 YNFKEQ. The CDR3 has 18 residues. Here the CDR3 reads CANSQDWRTGRVDDEQFF. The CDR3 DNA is TGTGCCAACAGCCAAGATTGGAGGACAGGCAGAGTCGACGATGAGCAGTTCTTC.

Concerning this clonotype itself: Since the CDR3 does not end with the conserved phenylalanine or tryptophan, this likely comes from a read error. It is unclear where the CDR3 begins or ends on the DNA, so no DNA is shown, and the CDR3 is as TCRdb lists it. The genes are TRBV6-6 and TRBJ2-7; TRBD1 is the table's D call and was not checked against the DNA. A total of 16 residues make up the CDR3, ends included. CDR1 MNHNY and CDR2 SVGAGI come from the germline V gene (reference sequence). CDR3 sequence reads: CASSHSPGRSSYAQYL.

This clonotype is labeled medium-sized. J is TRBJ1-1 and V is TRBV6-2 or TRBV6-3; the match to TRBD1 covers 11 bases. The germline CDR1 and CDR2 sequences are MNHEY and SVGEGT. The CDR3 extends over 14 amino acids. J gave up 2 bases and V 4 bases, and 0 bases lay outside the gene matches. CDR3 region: CASSWTGGNTEAFF. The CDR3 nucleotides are TGTGCCAGCAGTTGGACAGGGGGCAACACTGAAGCTTTCTTT.

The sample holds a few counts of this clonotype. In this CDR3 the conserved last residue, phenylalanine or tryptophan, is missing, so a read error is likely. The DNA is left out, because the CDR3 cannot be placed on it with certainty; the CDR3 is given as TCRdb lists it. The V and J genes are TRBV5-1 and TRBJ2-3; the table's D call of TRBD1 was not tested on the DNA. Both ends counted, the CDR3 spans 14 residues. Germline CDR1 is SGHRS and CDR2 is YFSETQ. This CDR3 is CASSLGQGSDTQCS.

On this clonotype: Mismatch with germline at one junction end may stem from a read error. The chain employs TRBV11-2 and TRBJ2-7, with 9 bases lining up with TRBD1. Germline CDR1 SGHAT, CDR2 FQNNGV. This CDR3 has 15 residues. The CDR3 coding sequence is TGCGCCAGCGGCTTACGATGGACAGGGGAAAACGAGCAGCACTTC. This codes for CASGLRWTGENEQHF.

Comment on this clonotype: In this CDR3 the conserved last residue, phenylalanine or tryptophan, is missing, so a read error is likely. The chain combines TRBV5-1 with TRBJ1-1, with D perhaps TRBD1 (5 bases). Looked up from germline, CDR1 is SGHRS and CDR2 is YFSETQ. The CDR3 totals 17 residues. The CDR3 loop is CASTLGGSRDVNTEAFV. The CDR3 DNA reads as TGCGCCAGCACCTTGGGGGGATCCAGGGATGTGAACACTGAAGCTTTCGTT.

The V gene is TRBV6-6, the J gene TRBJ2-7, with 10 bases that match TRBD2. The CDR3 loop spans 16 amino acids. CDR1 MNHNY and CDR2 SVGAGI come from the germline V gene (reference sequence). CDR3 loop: CPNSRRAGGPTYEQYF. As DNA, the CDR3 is TGTCCCAACAGTCGTCGAGCGGGAGGGCCTACCTACGAGCAGTACTTC.

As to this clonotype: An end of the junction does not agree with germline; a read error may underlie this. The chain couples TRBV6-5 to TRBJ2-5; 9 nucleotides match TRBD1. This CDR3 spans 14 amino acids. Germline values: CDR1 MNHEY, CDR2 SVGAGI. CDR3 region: CASSFGQGLETHYF. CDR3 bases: TGTGCCAGTAGTTTCGGACAGGGGCTAGAGACCCATTACTTC.

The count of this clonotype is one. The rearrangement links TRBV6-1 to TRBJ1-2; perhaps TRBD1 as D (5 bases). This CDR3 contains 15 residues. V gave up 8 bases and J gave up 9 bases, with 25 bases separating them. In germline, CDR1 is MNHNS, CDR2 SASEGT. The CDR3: CASRESAEGYDCYTF. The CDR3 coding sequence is TGTGCCAGCCGCGAGAGCGCCGAGGGGTACGATTGCTACACCTTC.

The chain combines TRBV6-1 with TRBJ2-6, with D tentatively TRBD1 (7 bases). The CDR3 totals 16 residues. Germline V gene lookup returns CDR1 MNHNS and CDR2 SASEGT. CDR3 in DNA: TGTACTAGCACCGAACAGGGGTTAGCTGGGGCCAACGTCCTGACTTTC. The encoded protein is CTSTEQGLAGANVLTF.

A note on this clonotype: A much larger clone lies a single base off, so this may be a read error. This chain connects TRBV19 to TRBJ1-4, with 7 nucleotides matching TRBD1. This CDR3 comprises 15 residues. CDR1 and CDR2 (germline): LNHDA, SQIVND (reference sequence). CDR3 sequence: CATSAYRGTNEKLFF. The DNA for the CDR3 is TGTGCCACTAGTGCGTACAGGGGTACTAATGAAAAACTGTTTTTT.

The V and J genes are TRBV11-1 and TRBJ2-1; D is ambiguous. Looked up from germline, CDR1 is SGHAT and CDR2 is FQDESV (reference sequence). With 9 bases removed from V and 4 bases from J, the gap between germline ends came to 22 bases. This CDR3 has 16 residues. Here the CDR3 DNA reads TGTGCCAGTGCCCGGAACGCCCTGAGTTCTTACAATGAGCAGTTCTTC. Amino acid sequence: CASARNALSSYNEQFF.

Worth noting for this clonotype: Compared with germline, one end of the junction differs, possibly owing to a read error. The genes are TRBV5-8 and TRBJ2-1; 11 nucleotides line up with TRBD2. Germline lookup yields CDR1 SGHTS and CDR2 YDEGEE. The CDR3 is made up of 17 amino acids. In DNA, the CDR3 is TGTGCCTGCAGCCCGCCGGGACTAGCGGCCTCCTACAATGAGCAGTTCTTC. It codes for CACSPPGLAASYNEQFF.

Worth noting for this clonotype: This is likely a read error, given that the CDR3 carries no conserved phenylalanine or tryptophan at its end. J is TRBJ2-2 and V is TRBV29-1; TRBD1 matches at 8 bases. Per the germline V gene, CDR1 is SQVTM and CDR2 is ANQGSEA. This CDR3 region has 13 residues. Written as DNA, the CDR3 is TGCAGCGTTGCACAAAAACCGACAGGGGAACTGTTTATT. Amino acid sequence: CSVAQKPTGELFI.